The T cell receptor beta chain under discussion was sequenced for a study of blood T cell repertoires in COVID-19 (dated by TCRdb to about 2020). In the study overall: Collaborator samples came from the United States, Italy and Spain and covered acute and convalescent phases of COVID-19. HLA class I and class II types, where available, came from metadata supplied by the sample provider rather than from assay-based typing. The dataset comprised deeply sampled blood TCRbeta repertoires from subjects exposed to, actively infected with, or recovered from COVID-19. The repertoires were made available in a free public database intended to serve as a resource for research on the immune response to SARS-CoV-2. Samples came from the ongoing ImmuneRACE study (first 160 participants) plus 1,254 subjects from 6 global collaborators. The sample metadata nearly always contained a de-identified subject ID, COVID-19 status, age in years and sex. The prospective study material was composed of cDNA or gDNA derived from T cells, B-cell-depleted T cells, or PBMCs. Study-wide findings and limitations: How much clinical and demographic metadata was included differed by source and by participant, and the metadata was provided uncurated.

The immunoSEQ Assay, a bias-controlled multiplex PCR, was used to amplify TCRbeta CDR3 regions from genomic DNA. Per the source publication's procedure: The number of nucleated cells in each sample was estimated from the amplification of reference gene primers within the assay. Sequence reads were collapsed and filtered to measure the absolute abundance of every unique TCRbeta CDR3 rearrangement. Productive Simpson clonality was computed per sample as the square root of Simpson's diversity index over productive rearrangements. TCRdb took over this immuneACCESS table, retaining in-frame rearrangements with V and J assigned. Such tables are incomplete; in checked studies, under half of the missing clones stem from an unresolved V gene, and the remainder is unexplained. The DNA gave D and trimming, while V, J and clone size come from that table. Counted in this sample were roughly 220,000 clones; over 70% of them appeared once. Less than 7% of the sample is held by the ten biggest clonotypes.

Each collaborating institution followed its own protocols to collect whole blood in K2EDTA tubes. For TCRbeta analysis, collaborator samples were shipped as frozen whole blood, as isolated PBMCs, or as DNA extracted from either sample type. Concerning this clone itself: Its antigen is unknown. One base away there is no much larger clone; base qualities are not given.

From its cysteine to its phenylalanine, the CDR3 spans 15 amino acids. Only the CDR3 DNA is retained, 45 bases long and in frame from the first base. V is cut back by 2 bases and J by 2 bases, with 6 bases in the junction unmatched. CDR1 and CDR2, per the germline V gene (reference sequence), are LNHDA and SQIVND. The clonotype was recovered from an older woman with acute or convalescent COVID-19. Specimen: peripheral blood. The rearrangement joined TRBV19 to TRBJ2-7; TRBD1 agrees with 7 junctional bases. CDR3 sequence: CASSISAQGAYEQYF. The DNA sequence is given as TGTGCCAGTAGTATATCGGCGCAGGGGGCCTACGAGCAGTACTTC.